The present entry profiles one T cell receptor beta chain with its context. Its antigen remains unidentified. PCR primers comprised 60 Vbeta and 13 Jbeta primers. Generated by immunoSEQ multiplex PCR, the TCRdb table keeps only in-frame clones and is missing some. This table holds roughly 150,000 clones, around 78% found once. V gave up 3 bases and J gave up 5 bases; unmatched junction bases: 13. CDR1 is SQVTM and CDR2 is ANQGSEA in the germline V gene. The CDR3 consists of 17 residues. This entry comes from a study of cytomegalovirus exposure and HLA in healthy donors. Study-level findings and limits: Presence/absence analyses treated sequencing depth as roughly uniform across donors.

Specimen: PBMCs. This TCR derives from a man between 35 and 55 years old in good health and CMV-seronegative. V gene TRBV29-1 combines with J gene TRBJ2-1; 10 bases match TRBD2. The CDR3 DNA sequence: TGCAGCGTTGACCCCCTGAAGCGGGAGGGCCTCCACAATGAGCAGTTCTTC. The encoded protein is CSVDPLKREGLHNEQFF.